A selection of T cell receptor beta chains follows, all from one sample in a study of read filtering for tumor transcriptome and immune sequencing. TCRdb used MiXCR to reprocess the reads, holding one entry per CDR3 protein. The data contain roughly 59,000 distinct CDR3 sequences, 15% to 20% of them singletons. The specimen was a population of CD138-negative cells sorted from bone marrow. The receptors originated from a donor aged 40 or older with multiple myeloma. CDR3s include the opening cysteine and the closing phenylalanine or tryptophan. The D gene is left open where the match is weak. Only part of the rows carry a size: once, few, many, or a class if the clone is expanded.

clone_size	v_call	j_call	d_call	cdr3_aa	cdr3_nt
many	TRBV30	TRBJ1-2	NA	CAWSDSRTRTTYTF	TGTGCCTGGAGCGACTCCCGGACCCGGACGACTTACACCTTC
many	TRBV7-6	TRBJ2-3	NA	CASSRGDTQYF	TGTGCCAGCTCCCGGGGAGATACGCAGTATTTT
few	TRBV29-1	TRBJ1-4	NA	CSVETGGGEKLFF	TGCAGCGTTGAAACGGGGGGTGGTGAAAAACTGTTTTTT
few	TRBV28	TRBJ2-7	NA	CASSYPMGTYEQYF	TGTGCCAGCAGTTACCCTATGGGTACCTACGAGCAGTACTTC
many	TRBV7-8	TRBJ1-1	NA	CASSLAGQNTEAFF	TGTGCCAGCAGCTTAGCGGGACAAAACACTGAAGCTTTCTTT
medium-sized	TRBV19	TRBJ2-1	NA	CASSKRGTFYNEQFF	TGTGCCAGTAGTAAACGGGGAACCTTCTACAATGAGCAGTTCTTC
many	TRBV19	TRBJ1-5	TRBD1	CASSALGQGVNQPQHF	TGTGCCAGTAGTGCCCTTGGACAGGGGGTCAATCAGCCCCAGCATTTT
NA	TRBV6-2/TRBV6-3	TRBJ2-1	NA	CASSYSSGVPCNEQFF	TGTGCCAGCAGTTACTCCTCGGGGGTTCCTTGCAATGAGCAGTTCTTC
many	TRBV5-1	TRBJ2-3	TRBD1	CASSSGDRGIDTQYF	TGCGCCAGCAGCTCGGGGGACAGGGGAATAGATACGCAGTATTTT
many	TRBV28	TRBJ2-5	TRBD2	CASSRPLAGGGETQYF	TGTGCCAGCAGTCGCCCACTAGCGGGAGGAGGAGAGACCCAGTACTTC
NA	TRBV6-5	TRBJ2-3	NA	CASRGGSMGPDTQYF	TGTGCCAGCCGGGGTGGAAGTATGGGTCCAGATACGCAGTATTTT
many	TRBV30	TRBJ2-7	TRBD2	CAWSVQRDPTYEQYF	TGTGCCTGGAGTGTCCAGCGGGATCCCACTTACGAGCAGTACTTC
few	TRBV13	TRBJ2-7	NA	CASSPDTSYEQYF	TGTGCCAGCAGCCCGGACACCTCCTACGAGCAGTACTTC
many	TRBV6-2/TRBV6-3	TRBJ2-7	NA	CASWGLAASYEQYF	TGTGCCAGCTGGGGGCTAGCGGCCTCCTACGAGCAGTACTTC
few	TRBV19	TRBJ1-6	TRBD1	CASSFWTGDSPLHF	TGTGCCAGTAGTTTTTGGACAGGGGATTCACCCCTCCACTTT
many	TRBV5-1	TRBJ2-1	NA	CASSLGMNEQFF	TGCGCCAGCAGCTTGGGAATGAATGAGCAGTTCTTC
many	TRBV9	TRBJ1-4	TRBD1	CASRPNGAGTGEATNEKLFF	TGTGCCAGCAGACCTAACGGGGCTGGGACAGGGGAAGCAACTAATGAAAAACTGTTTTTT
NA	TRBV2	TRBJ2-3	NA	CASRPGWTDMQYF	TGTGCCAGCAGGCCGGGGTGGACAGATATGCAGTATTTT
many	TRBV20-1	TRBJ2-7	TRBD2	CSARRTSGINEQYF	TGCAGTGCTAGGAGGACTAGCGGGATTAACGAGCAGTACTTC
many	TRBV21-1	TRBJ1-6	NA	CASSKPRQVPNSPLHF	TGTGCCAGCAGCAAACCCCGACAGGTCCCCAATTCACCCCTCCACTTT
many	TRBV7-9	TRBJ1-4	NA	CASSGVPANEKLFF	TGTGCCAGCAGCGGGGTCCCGGCTAATGAAAAACTGTTTTTT
many	TRBV20-1	TRBJ2-1	NA	CSASLLGGAYNEQFF	TGCAGTGCTAGTTTGCTGGGGGGGGCTTACAATGAGCAGTTCTTC
NA	TRBV14	TRBJ2-7	NA	CASSQVSTSPRKYEQYF	TGTGCCAGCAGCCAAGTATCCACTAGCCCGAGAAAATACGAGCAGTACTTC
many	TRBV7-2	TRBJ1-1	NA	CASSSQVTTEAFF	TGTGCCAGCAGCTCACAGGTAACCACTGAAGCTTTCTTT
many	TRBV5-1	TRBJ1-2	NA	CASSLGVGQRYGYTF	TGCGCCAGCAGCTTGGGGGTCGGACAGCGCTATGGCTACACCTTC
NA	TRBV20-1	TRBJ2-5	TRBD2	CSADPPKRGGGETQYF	TGCAGTGCTGACCCTCCCAAGCGGGGGGGGGGAGAGACCCAGTACTTC
many	TRBV29-1	TRBJ2-3	TRBD2	CSTPNGTSSRTDTQYF	TGCAGCACCCCAAACGGGACTAGCTCCCGCACAGATACGCAGTATTTT
many	TRBV6-5	TRBJ2-5	TRBD1	CASRATGGMGETQYF	TGTGCCAGTAGGGCTACAGGGGGCATGGGGGAGACCCAGTACTTC
few	TRBV13	TRBJ2-3	TRBD1	CASSLTGQSTDTQYF	TGTGCCAGCAGCTTAACGGGACAGAGCACAGATACGCAGTATTTT